The 32 T cell receptor beta chains given below trace back to one sample, sequenced in a study of blood T cell repertoires in COVID-19. Here immunoSEQ multiplex PCR was the method, and the copy in TCRdb shows in-frame clones only, minus some. The table records some 460,000 clones, around 90% of them present only once. Sequenced input: PBMCs or T cells enriched from blood (not recorded which). The origin of the receptors is a woman aged 18-30 years who had recovered from COVID-19.

In its sample, this clone was seen a few times. The chain recombines TRBV4-1 with TRBJ1-2; weak D call: TRBD1 (5 bases). Trimming shortened V by 1 base and J by 5 bases, and 17 bases separated the two germline ends. The CDR3 runs to 16 residues. Germline-derived CDR1 and CDR2 are MGHRA and YSYEKL. CDR3 bases: TGCGCCAGCAGCCAAGCGGGGGAAAGGAATGGATATGGCTACACCTTC. Its translation is CASSQAGERNGYGYTF.

The rearrangement uses TRBV27 and TRBJ2-5, with TRBD1 as a possible D gene (6 bases). Per germline, CDR1 MNHEY and CDR2 SMNVEV (reference sequence). CDR3 length: 14 amino acids. Trimming removed 0 bases at V and 5 bases at J, with 10 bases between. For the CDR3, the DNA is TGTGCCAGCAGTTTATCACAGGGTACGGAGACCCAGTACTTC. This translates into CASSLSQGTETQYF.

V is TRBV9 and J is TRBJ1-6; 8 nucleotides line up with TRBD1. The CDR3 runs to 15 residues. After removal of 2 bases from V and 5 bases from J, the junction contained 3 bases not matched to a gene. CDR1 SGDLS and CDR2 YYNGEE come from the germline V gene. The DNA of the CDR3 is TGTGCCAGCAGCGTGGACAGGGTCGATAATTCACCCCTCCACTTT. It translates to CASSVDRVDNSPLHF.

The chain links TRBV5-1 to TRBJ2-1, with D perhaps matching TRBD2 (6 bases). V lost 0 bases, J lost 9 bases, and 16 bases lay in between. Germline assignment: CDR1 SGHRS and CDR2 YFSETQ. CDR3 length equals 15 residues. The DNA of the CDR3 is TGCGCCAGCAGCTTGGGAGGAGGGGATATGTCTGAGCAGTTCTTC. It is translated as CASSLGGGDMSEQFF.

This clone was detected a few times. The genes are TRBV19 and TRBJ1-6, with 9 bases matching TRBD1. Germline V CDR1 and CDR2: LNHDA, SQIVND (reference sequence). Unmatched junction bases numbered 2, after V lost 8 bases and J lost 6 bases. This CDR3 is built from 13 residues. The CDR3: CASGGQGNSPLHF. CDR3 nucleotide sequence: TGTGCCAGTGGGGGACAGGGTAATTCACCCCTCCACTTT.

This clone has a single count. This chain joins TRBV5-4 and TRBJ2-7, with TRBD2 as a possible D gene (5 bases). CDR1 is SGHNT and CDR2 is YYREEE in the germline V gene (reference sequence). The V end lost 4 bases, the J end lost 2 bases, and 10 bases lay between the germline ends. The CDR3 extends over 13 amino acids. CDR3 in DNA: TGTGCCAGCAGCCCCGGGATTACCTACGAGCAGTACTTC. Its translation is CASSPGITYEQYF.

This clone has a single count. The rearrangement joins TRBV30 to TRBJ1-1; D may be TRBD1 (6 bases). Germline values: CDR1 GTSNPN, CDR2 SVGIG (reference sequence). V was pared by 8 bases and J by 0 bases, with 13 bases between. The CDR3 covers 13 residues. The CDR3 DNA is TGTGCCCCCCGCGGGGGGCTGAACACTGAAGCTTTCTTT. It translates to CAPRGGLNTEAFF.

With respect to this clone: One end of the junction is discordant with germline, which a read error may explain. V usage is TRBV3-1 (or the pseudogene TRBV3-2) and J usage is TRBJ2-1; D is possibly TRBD1 (5 bases). This CDR3 contains 12 residues. Germline CDR1 LGHDT, CDR2 YNNKEL (reference sequence). The CDR3 sequence: CASSQEDSPPLF. DNA for the CDR3: TGTGCCAGCAGCCAGGAAGACAGTCCCCCGCTCTTC.

In this sample, this clone turned up once. V usage is TRBV6-2 or TRBV6-3 and J usage is TRBJ2-3; 7 nucleotides align to TRBD2. V was pared by 2 bases and J by 4 bases, with 15 bases of the junction left unmatched. CDR3 length: 18 residues. From germline, CDR1 is MNHEY and CDR2 SVGEGT. CDR3 sequence: CASSYHPRSGEPPDTQYF. The CDR3 DNA is TGTGCCAGCAGTTACCACCCCAGGAGCGGGGAGCCGCCAGATACGCAGTATTTT.

The V and J genes are TRBV19 and TRBJ2-1; no firm D call. Germline assignment: CDR1 LNHDA and CDR2 SQIVND (reference sequence). With 4 bases removed from V and 3 bases from J, the gap between germline ends came to 10 bases. The CDR3 sequence is 14 residues long. The CDR3 DNA reads TGTGCCAGTAGTAACGAAGCGCTCTACAATGAGCAGTTCTTC. Protein sequence: CASSNEALYNEQFF.

The chain has TRBV5-6 and TRBJ1-4; 8 bases align to TRBD1. The CDR3 contains 14 residues. Germline V CDR1 and CDR2: SGHDT, YYEEEE. Germline trimming cut 4 bases from V and 8 bases from J; bases unmatched to any gene: 7. CDR3: CASSPTGVGEKLFF. In nucleotides, the CDR3 is TGTGCCAGCAGCCCGACAGGGGTAGGGGAAAAACTGTTTTTT.

The V gene is TRBV7-2, the J gene TRBJ2-7, with D perhaps TRBD2 (5 bases). V was trimmed by 5 bases and J by 7 bases, leaving 21 bases between them. There are 15 residues in the CDR3. Germline V gene sequence: CDR1 SGHTA, CDR2 FQGNSA. The CDR3 is CASSTIGLRYEEQYF. DNA for the CDR3: TGTGCCAGCAGCACTATTGGACTCCGCTACGAAGAGCAGTACTTC.

The chain carries TRBV5-1 and TRBJ2-5, with TRBD2 matching over 10 bases. Trimming removed 1 base from V and 4 bases from J; junction bases left unmatched: 10. Germline assignment: CDR1 SGHRS and CDR2 YFSETQ. This CDR3 comprises 17 residues. CDR3 amino acids: CASSLKAGGLLRETQYF. CDR3 DNA sequence: TGCGCCAGCAGCTTGAAAGCGGGGGGGCTATTGCGAGAGACCCAGTACTTC.

The chain recombines TRBV11-2 with TRBJ1-3; D is uncertain. V dropped 0 bases and J dropped 7 bases, with 7 bases sitting between them. This CDR3 is 13 amino acids long. Germline lookup yields CDR1 SGHAT and CDR2 FQNNGV. CDR3 in amino acids: CASSLDPMNTIYF. The DNA for the CDR3 is TGTGCCAGCAGCTTAGATCCAATGAACACCATATATTTT.

The J gene is TRBJ1-2, the V gene TRBV6-5; D possibly corresponds to TRBD1 (5 bases). Germline V gene sequence: CDR1 MNHEY, CDR2 SVGAGI. V lost 6 bases, J lost 8 bases, and 16 bases lay in between. This CDR3 spans 13 amino acids. The CDR3 region is CASRGEVLGGYTF. As DNA, the CDR3 is TGTGCCAGCAGGGGGGAGGTTTTAGGAGGCTACACCTTC.

The gene calls are TRBV20-1 and TRBJ2-3; no definite D call. The CDR3 extends over 11 amino acids. Germline CDR1 and CDR2: DFQATT and SNEGSKA (reference sequence). CDR3 bases: TGCAGCTCCCCTAGGAGAGATACGCAGTATTTT. This codes for CSSPRRDTQYF.

This rearrangement joins TRBV7-9 to TRBJ1-4; maybe TRBD1 (5 bases). The V gene lost 5 bases and the J gene lost 10 bases, with 14 bases spanning the gap. CDR1 and CDR2 (germline): SEHNR, FQNEAQ (reference sequence). There are 13 residues in the CDR3. The CDR3 protein is CASSNGAGGKLFF. CDR3 nucleotides: TGTGCCAGCAGCAATGGGGCCGGTGGAAAACTGTTTTTT.

The chain links TRBV5-4 to TRBJ2-1; maybe TRBD2 (5 bases). Germline V CDR1 and CDR2: SGHNT, YYREEE (reference sequence). V dropped 4 bases and J dropped 8 bases, with 13 bases sitting between them. The CDR3 covers 13 residues. Written as DNA, the CDR3 is TGTGCCAGCAGCAGGGAGTTGATCGATGAGCAGTTCTTC. Protein: CASSRELIDEQFF.

The chain is built from TRBV7-9 and TRBJ1-1; D perhaps matches TRBD1 (6 bases). Looked up from germline, CDR1 is SEHNR and CDR2 is FQNEAQ (reference sequence). CDR3 size: 16 residues. V was cut by 5 bases and J by 7 bases, with 23 bases left in between. The CDR3, as DNA: TGTGCCAGCAGCCCGTCCACCCCCAGGGGCGGTGATGAAGCTTTCTTT. This sequence encodes CASSPSTPRGGDEAFF. Together with reference TRBV7-9 and TRBJ1-1, the CDR3 gives the full variable domain: DTGVSQNPRHKITKRGQNVTFRCDPISEHNRLYWYRQTLGQGPEFLTYFQNEAQLEKSRLLSDRFSAERPKGSFSTLEIQRTEQGDSAMYLCASSPSTPRGGDEAFFGQGTRLTVV.

The chain is built from TRBV5-6 and TRBJ1-4; D call uncertain. The V end lost 2 bases, the J end lost 5 bases, and 16 bases lay between the germline ends. Per germline, CDR1 SGHDT and CDR2 YYEEEE. CDR3 length: 16 residues. The CDR3 is CASSFGAETPNEKLFF. In nucleotides, the CDR3 is TGTGCCAGCAGCTTCGGTGCGGAGACTCCGAATGAAAAACTGTTTTTT.

The rearrangement joins TRBV19 to TRBJ1-3; TRBD1 might be the D (6 bases). From germline, CDR1 is LNHDA and CDR2 SQIVND (reference sequence). Trimming shortened V by 3 bases and J by 2 bases, and 23 bases separated the two germline ends. The CDR3 has 19 amino acids. The CDR3 region is CASSMFVTITGPPGNTIYF. The CDR3 DNA sequence: TGTGCCAGTAGTATGTTTGTTACTATTACAGGGCCCCCTGGAAACACCATATATTTT.

This chain joins TRBV7-2 and TRBJ1-2, with TRBD1 matching 7 bases. Germline lookup yields CDR1 SGHTA and CDR2 FQGNSA. The CDR3 loop spans 14 amino acids. V dropped 6 bases and J dropped 4; count of bases not matched to a gene: 8. The CDR3 region is CASRITGDVYGYTF. The CDR3 region has the DNA TGTGCCAGCAGGATTACAGGGGACGTCTATGGCTACACCTTC.

This chain joins TRBV11-2 and TRBJ1-2; D not resolved. Looked up from germline, CDR1 is SGHAT and CDR2 is FQNNGV. Trimming pared 5 bases from V and 1 base from J, leaving 11 bases between. There are 14 residues in the CDR3. The CDR3 reads CASSIGLNNYGYTF. CDR3 coding DNA: TGTGCCAGCAGCATCGGACTGAATAACTATGGCTACACCTTC.

As for this clone: This same CDR3 is encoded by further DNA sequences in the sample. This rearrangement joins TRBV29-1 to TRBJ1-1; tentatively, D is TRBD1 (6 bases). Germline V gene lookup returns CDR1 SQVTM and CDR2 ANQGSEA. The ends were cut back, 4 bases at V and 3 bases at J, with 12 bases in the middle. The CDR3 extends over 13 amino acids. The CDR3 sequence: CSVGRGGDTEAFF. The CDR3 coding sequence is TGCAGCGTTGGTAGGGGGGGCGACACTGAAGCTTTCTTT.

This chain joins TRBV7-2 and TRBJ2-3; TRBD1 aligns across 9 bases. The junction had 12 bases not matched to a gene; V was cut back by 5 bases and J by 9 bases. Per germline, CDR1 SGHTA and CDR2 FQGNSA. CDR3 length equals 15 residues. The CDR3 spells CASSPLGTGYNTQYF. CDR3 nucleotide sequence: TGTGCCAGCAGCCCCTTAGGGACAGGGTATAACACGCAGTATTTT.

The chain couples TRBV5-6 to TRBJ2-7, with D hard to call. The V end was cut by 0 bases, the J end by 1 base, with 8 bases between. Germline V CDR1 and CDR2: SGHDT, YYEEEE. The CDR3 loop spans 14 amino acids. The CDR3 region has the DNA TGTGCCAGCAGCTTGGGCAGGCCTTCCTACGAGCAGTACTTC. Translation: CASSLGRPSYEQYF.

V and J are TRBV5-6 and TRBJ2-3, with D unresolved. CDR1 SGHDT and CDR2 YYEEEE come from the germline V gene. V was pared by 4 bases and J by 2 bases, with 5 bases between. The length of the CDR3 is 12 residues. CDR3 coding DNA: TGTGCCAGCAGCCCTAACACAGATACGCAGTATTTT. This codes for CASSPNTDTQYF.

The table lists this clone with a count of one. The V and J genes are TRBV18 and TRBJ2-1; TRBD2 agrees at 8 bases. After removal of 6 bases from V and 6 bases from J, the junction contained 13 bases not matched to a gene. Germline CDR1 reads KGHSH; CDR2 reads LQKENI. The CDR3 is 16 residues long. DNA of the CDR3: TGTGCCAGCTCCCGATCTGGCGGGGGGCCCATCAATGAGCAGTTCTTC. Protein product: CASSRSGGGPINEQFF.

The rearrangement uses TRBV29-1 and TRBJ1-1, with 9 bases lining up with TRBD1. The germline V gene encodes CDR1 SQVTM and CDR2 ANQGSEA. The CDR3 extends over 13 amino acids. J was trimmed by 4 bases and V by 4 bases; bases with no gene match: 4. In DNA, the CDR3 is TGCAGCGTTGTACAGGGGGCAAGCACTGAAGCTTTCTTT. Residues: CSVVQGASTEAFF.

This sequence joins TRBV19 and TRBJ1-2; 9 nucleotides agree with TRBD1. CDR1 LNHDA and CDR2 SQIVND come from the germline V gene (reference sequence). Germline trimming cut 1 base from V and 7 bases from J; bases unmatched to any gene: 4. The CDR3 spans 14 residues. The CDR3 loop reads CASSIGRTGAGYTF. The CDR3 region has the DNA TGTGCCAGTAGTATAGGAAGGACAGGGGCTGGCTACACCTTC.

This chain uses TRBV9 with TRBJ1-4; 9 nucleotides match TRBD1. CDR1 is SGDLS and CDR2 is YYNGEE in the germline V gene. V dropped 0 bases and J dropped 7; count of bases not matched to a gene: 4. This CDR3 is 15 amino acids long. The DNA for the CDR3 is TGTGCCAGCAGCGTAGGGACAGGGGCGGGTGAAAAACTGTTTTTT. Its protein product is CASSVGTGAGEKLFF.

The chain has TRBV28 and TRBJ1-2, with a possible D match to TRBD1 (6 bases). There are 14 residues in the CDR3. V lost 4 bases and J 2 bases, leaving 11 bases between the germline ends. CDR1 MDHEN and CDR2 SYDVKM come from the germline V gene. CDR3: CASSSADRNYGYTF. The DNA of the CDR3 is TGTGCCAGCAGTTCCGCTGACAGGAACTATGGCTACACCTTC.